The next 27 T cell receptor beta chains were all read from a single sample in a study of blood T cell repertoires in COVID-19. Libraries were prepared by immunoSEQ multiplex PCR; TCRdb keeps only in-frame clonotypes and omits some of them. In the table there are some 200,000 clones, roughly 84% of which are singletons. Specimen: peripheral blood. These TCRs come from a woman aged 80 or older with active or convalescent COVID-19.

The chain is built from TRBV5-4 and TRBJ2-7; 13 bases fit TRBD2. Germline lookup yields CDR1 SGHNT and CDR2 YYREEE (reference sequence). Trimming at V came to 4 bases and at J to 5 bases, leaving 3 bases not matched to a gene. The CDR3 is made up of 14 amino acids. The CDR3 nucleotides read TGTGCCAGCAGCCCAACTAGCGGGAGGGACGAGCAGTACTTC. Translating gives CASSPTSGRDEQYF.

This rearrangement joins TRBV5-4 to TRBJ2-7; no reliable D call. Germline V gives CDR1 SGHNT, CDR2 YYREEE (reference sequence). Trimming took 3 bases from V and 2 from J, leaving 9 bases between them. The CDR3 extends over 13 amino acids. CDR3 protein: CASSYGLTYEQYF. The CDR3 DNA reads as TGTGCCAGCAGCTATGGGCTAACCTACGAGCAGTACTTC.

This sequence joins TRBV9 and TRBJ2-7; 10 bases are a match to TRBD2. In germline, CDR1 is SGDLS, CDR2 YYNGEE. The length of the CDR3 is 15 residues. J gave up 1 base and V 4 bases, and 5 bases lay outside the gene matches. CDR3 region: CASSRSGGGSYEQYF. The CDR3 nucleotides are TGTGCCAGCAGCAGGAGCGGGGGGGGATCCTACGAGCAGTACTTC.

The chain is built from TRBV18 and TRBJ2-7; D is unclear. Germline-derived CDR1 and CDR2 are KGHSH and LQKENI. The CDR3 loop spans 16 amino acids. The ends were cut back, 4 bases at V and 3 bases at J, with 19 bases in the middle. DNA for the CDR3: TGTGCCAGCTCACTCTCGCAGACTGGGTCCGGCTACGAGCAGTACTTC. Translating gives CASSLSQTGSGYEQYF.

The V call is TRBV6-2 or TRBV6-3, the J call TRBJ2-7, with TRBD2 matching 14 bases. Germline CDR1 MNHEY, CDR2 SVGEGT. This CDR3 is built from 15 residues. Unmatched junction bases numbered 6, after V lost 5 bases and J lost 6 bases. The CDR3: CASSNPTSGRGEQYF. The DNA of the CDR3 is TGTGCCAGCAGTAACCCGACTAGCGGGAGGGGCGAGCAGTACTTC.

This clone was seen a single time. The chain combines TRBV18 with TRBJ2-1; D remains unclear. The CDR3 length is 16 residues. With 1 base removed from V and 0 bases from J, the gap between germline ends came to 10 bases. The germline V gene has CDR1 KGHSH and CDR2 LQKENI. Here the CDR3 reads CASSPLGTGSYNEQFF. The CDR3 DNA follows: TGTGCCAGCTCACCACTTGGCACGGGCTCCTACAATGAGCAGTTCTTC.

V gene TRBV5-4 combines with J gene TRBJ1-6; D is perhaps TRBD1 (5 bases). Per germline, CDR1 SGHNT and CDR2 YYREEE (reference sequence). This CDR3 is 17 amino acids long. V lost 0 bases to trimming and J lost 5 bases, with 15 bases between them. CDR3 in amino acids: CASSLGAGRSDNSPLHF. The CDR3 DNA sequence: TGTGCCAGCAGCTTGGGAGCAGGGCGGTCAGATAATTCACCCCTCCACTTT.

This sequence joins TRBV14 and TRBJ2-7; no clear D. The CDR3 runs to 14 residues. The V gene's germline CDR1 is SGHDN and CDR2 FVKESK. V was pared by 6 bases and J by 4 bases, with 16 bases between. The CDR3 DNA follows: TGTGCCAGCAGTCGAACGGGTTGGATTTACGAGCAGTACTTC. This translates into CASSRTGWIYEQYF.

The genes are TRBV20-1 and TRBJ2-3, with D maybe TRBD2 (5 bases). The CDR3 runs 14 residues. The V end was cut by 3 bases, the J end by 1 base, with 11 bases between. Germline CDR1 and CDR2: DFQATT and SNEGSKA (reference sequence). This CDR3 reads CSASRGLGTDTQYF. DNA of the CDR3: TGCAGTGCTAGTCGAGGGCTTGGCACAGATACGCAGTATTTT.

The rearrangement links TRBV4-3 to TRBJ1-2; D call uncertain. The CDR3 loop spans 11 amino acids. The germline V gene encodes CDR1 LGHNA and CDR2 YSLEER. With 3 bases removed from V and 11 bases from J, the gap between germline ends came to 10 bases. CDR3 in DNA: TGCGCCAGCAGCCAGCTACGAAAGTACACCTTC. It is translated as CASSQLRKYTF.

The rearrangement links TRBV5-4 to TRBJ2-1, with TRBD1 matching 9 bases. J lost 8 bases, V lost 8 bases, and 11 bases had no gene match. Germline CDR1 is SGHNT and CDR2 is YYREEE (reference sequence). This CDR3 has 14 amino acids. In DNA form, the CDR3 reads TGTGCCAGTAGCAGACAGGGGGGATATCATGAGCAGTTCTTC. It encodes CASSRQGGYHEQFF.

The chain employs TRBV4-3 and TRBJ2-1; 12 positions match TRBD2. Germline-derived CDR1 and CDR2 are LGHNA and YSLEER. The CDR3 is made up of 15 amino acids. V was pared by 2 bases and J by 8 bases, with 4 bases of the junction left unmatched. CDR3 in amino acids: CASSQRTSGVDEQFF. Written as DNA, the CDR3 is TGCGCCAGCAGCCAACGGACTAGCGGGGTCGATGAGCAGTTCTTC.

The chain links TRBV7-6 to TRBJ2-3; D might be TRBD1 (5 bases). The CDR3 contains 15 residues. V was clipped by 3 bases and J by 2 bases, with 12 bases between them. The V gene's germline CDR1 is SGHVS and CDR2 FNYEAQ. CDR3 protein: CASSFRAGPTDTQYF. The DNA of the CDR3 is TGTGCCAGCAGCTTCAGGGCCGGGCCCACAGATACGCAGTATTTT.

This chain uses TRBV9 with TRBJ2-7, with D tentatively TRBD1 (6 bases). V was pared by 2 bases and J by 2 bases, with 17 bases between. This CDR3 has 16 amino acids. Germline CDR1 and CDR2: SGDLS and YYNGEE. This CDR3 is CASSVGNSGDTYEQYF. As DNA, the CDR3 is TGTGCCAGCAGCGTGGGGAATTCAGGGGATACCTACGAGCAGTACTTC.

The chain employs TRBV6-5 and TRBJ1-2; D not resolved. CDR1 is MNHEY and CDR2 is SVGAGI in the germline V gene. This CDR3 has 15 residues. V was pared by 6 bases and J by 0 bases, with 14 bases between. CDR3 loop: CASSLGGGANYGYTF. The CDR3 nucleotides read TGTGCCAGCAGCCTAGGTGGCGGAGCTAACTATGGCTACACCTTC.

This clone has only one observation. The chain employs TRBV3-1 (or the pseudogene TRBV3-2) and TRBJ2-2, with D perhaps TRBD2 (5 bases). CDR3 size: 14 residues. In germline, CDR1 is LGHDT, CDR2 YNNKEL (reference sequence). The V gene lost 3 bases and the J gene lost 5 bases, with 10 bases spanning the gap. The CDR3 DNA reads TGTGCCAGCAGCCAGGCTACTAGTACCGGGGAGCTGTTTTTT. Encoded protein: CASSQATSTGELFF.

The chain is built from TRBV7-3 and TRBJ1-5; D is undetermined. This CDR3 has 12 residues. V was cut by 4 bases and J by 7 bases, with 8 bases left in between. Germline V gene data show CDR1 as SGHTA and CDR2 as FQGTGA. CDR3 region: CASSYTFQPQHF. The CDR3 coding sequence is TGTGCCAGCAGCTACACATTCCAGCCCCAGCATTTT.

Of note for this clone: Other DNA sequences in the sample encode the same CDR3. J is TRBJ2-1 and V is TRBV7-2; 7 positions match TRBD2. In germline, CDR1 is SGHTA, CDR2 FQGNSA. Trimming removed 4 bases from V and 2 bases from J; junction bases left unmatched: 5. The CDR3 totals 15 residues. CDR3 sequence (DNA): TGTGCCAGCAGCTCTGGGGGGGGAACCTACAATGAGCAGTTCTTC. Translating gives CASSSGGGTYNEQFF.

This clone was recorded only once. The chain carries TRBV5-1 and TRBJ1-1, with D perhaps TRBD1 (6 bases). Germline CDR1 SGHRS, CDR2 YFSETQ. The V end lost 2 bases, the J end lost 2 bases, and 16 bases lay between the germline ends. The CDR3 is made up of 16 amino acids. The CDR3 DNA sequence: TGCGCCAGCAGCTTAGGGCAGGGGATAGTAAACACTGAAGCTTTCTTT. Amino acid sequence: CASSLGQGIVNTEAFF.

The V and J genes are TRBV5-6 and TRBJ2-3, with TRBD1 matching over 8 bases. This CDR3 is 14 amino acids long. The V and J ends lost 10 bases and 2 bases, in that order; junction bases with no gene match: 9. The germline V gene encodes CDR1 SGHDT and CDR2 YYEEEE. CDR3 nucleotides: TGTGCCGCCACCGACAGGGGACTCACAGATACGCAGTATTTT. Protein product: CAATDRGLTDTQYF.

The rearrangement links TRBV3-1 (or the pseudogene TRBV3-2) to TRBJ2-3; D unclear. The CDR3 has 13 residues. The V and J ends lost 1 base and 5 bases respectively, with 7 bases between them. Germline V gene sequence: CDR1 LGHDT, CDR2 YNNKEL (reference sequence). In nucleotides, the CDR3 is TGTGCCAGCAGCCAAGCCCCCAAAGATACGCAGTATTTT. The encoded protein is CASSQAPKDTQYF.

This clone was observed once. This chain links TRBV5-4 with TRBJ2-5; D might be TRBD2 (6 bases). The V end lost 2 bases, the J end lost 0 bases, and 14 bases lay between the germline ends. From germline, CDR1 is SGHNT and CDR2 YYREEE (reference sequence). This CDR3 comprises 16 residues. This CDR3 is CASSFKSGGDQETQYF. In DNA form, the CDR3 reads TGTGCCAGCAGCTTTAAAAGCGGAGGGGACCAAGAGACCCAGTACTTC.

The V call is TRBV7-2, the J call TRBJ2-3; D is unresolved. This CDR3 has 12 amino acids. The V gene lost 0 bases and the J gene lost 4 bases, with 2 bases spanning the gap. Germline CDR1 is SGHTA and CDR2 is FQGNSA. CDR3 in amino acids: CASSLAADTQYF. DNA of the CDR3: TGTGCCAGCAGCTTAGCCGCAGATACGCAGTATTTT. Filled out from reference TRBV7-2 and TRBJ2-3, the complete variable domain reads GAGVSQSPSNKVTEKGKDVELRCDPISGHTALYWYRQSLGQGLEFLIYFQGNSAPDKSGLPSDRFSAERTGGSVSTLTIQRTQQEDSAVYLCASSLAADTQYFGPGTRLTVL.

DNA of the CDR3: TGCGCCAGCAGCTTGCGAGTGGGCGGGAGCGGGACCGGGGAGCTGTTTTTT. It yields the protein CASSLRVGGSGTGELFF. The chain recombines TRBV5-1 with TRBJ2-2; 7 nucleotides agree with TRBD2. This CDR3 is built from 17 residues. Germline-derived CDR1 and CDR2 are SGHRS and YFSETQ. J was trimmed by 5 bases and V by 1 base; bases with no gene match: 11.

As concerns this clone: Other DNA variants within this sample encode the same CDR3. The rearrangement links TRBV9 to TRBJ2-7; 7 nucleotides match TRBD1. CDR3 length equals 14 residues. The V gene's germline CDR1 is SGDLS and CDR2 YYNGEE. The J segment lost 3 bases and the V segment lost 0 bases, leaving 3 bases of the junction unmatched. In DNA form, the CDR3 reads TGTGCCAGCAGCGTAGGACAGGGTAACTACGAGCAGTACTTC. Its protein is CASSVGQGNYEQYF.

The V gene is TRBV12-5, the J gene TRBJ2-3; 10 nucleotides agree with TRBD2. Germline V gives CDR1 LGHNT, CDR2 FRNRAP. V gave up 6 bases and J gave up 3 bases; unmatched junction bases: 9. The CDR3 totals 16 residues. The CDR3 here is CASGPGLARGTDTQYF. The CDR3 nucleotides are TGTGCTAGTGGCCCGGGACTAGCGAGGGGGACAGATACGCAGTATTTT.

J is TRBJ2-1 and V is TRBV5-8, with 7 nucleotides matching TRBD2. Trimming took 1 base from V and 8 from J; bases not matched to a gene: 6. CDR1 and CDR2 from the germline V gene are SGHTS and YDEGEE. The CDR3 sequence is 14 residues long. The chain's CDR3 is CASSLWGGVDEQFF. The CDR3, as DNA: TGTGCCAGCAGCTTGTGGGGGGGAGTCGATGAGCAGTTCTTC.